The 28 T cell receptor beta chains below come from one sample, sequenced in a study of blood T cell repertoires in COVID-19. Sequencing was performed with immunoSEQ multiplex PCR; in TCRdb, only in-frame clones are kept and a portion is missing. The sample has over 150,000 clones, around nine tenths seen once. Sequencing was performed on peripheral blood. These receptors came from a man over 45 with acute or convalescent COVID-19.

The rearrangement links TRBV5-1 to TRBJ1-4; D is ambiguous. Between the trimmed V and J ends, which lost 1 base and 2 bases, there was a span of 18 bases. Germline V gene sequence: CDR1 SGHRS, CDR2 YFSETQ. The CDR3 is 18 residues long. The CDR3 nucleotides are TGCGCCAGCAGCTTGTTGTCGGTGGCAGGTGGCACTAATGAAAAACTGTTTTTT. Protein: CASSLLSVAGGTNEKLFF.

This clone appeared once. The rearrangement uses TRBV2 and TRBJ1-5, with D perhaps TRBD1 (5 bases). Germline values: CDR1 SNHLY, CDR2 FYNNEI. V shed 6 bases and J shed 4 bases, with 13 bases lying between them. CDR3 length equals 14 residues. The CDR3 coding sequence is TGTGCCAGCAGGGAGGGGCTTTCAAATCAGCCCCAGCATTTT. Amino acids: CASREGLSNQPQHF. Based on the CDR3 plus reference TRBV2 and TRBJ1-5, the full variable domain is EPEVTQTPSHQVTQMGQEVILRCVPISNHLYFYWYRQILGQKVEFLVSFYNNEISEKSEIFDDQFSVERPDGSNFTLKIRSTKLEDSAMYFCASREGLSNQPQHFGDGTRLSIL.

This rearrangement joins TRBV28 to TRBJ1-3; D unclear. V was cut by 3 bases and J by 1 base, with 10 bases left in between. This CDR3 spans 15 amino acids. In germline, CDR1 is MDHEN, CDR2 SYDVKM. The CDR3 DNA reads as TGTGCCAGCAGTTTCCTTCGAGGGTCTGGAAACACCATATATTTT. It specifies CASSFLRGSGNTIYF.

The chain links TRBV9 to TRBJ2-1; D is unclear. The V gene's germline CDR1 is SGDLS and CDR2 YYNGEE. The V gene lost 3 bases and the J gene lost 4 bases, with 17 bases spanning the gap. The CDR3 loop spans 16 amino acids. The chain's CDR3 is CASSASRSSNYNEQFF. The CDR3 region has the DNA TGTGCCAGCAGCGCATCACGGTCCTCAAATTACAATGAGCAGTTCTTC.

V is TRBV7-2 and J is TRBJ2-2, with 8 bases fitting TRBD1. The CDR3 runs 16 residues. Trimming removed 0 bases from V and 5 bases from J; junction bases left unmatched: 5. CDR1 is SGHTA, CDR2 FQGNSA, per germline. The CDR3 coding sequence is TGTGCCAGCAGCTTAGCGAGCACAGGGGGTACCGGGGAGCTGTTTTTT. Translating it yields CASSLASTGGTGELFF.

In nucleotides, the CDR3 is TGTGCCAGCAGTCCTCCGGGACTAGCGGGGGGTCCGAACACCGGGGAGCTGTTTTTT. This gives the protein CASSPPGLAGGPNTGELFF. The chain is built from TRBV27 and TRBJ2-2; 15 nucleotides agree with TRBD2. With 5 bases clipped from V and 0 bases from J, the junction kept 7 bases outside the gene matches. CDR3 length: 19 residues. Germline assignment: CDR1 MNHEY and CDR2 SMNVEV (reference sequence).

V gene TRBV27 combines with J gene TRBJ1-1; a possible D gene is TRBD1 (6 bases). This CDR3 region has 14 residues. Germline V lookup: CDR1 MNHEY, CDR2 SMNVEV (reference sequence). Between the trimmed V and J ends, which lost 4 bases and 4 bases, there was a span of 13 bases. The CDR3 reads CASSSLRTATEAFF. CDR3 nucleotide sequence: TGTGCCAGCAGTTCACTCAGGACAGCCACTGAAGCTTTCTTT.

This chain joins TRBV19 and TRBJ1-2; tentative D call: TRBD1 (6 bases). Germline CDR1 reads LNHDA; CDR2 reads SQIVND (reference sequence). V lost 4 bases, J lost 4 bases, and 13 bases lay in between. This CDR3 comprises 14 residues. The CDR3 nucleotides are TGTGCCAGTAGTAGACTGGAGGACAGCTATGGCTACACCTTC. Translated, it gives CASSRLEDSYGYTF. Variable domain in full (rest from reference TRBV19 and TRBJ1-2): DGGITQSPKYLFRKEGQNVTLSCEQNLNHDAMYWYRQDPGQGLRLIYYSQIVNDFQKGDIAEGYSVSREKKESFPLTVTSAQKNPTAFYLCASSRLEDSYGYTFGSGTRLTVV.

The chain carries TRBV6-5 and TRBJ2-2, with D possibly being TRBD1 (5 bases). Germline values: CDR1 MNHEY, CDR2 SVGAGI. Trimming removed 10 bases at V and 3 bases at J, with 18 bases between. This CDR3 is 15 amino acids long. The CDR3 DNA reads TGTGCCATCCCGAGAGCTCGACAGTACACCGGGGAGCTGTTTTTT. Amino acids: CAIPRARQYTGELFF.

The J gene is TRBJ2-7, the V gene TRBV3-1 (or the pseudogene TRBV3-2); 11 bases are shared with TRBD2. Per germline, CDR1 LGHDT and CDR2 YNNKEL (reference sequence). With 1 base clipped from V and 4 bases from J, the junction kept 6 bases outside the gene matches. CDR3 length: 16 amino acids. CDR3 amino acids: CASSQGLAGGGYEQYF. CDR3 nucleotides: TGTGCCAGCAGCCAAGGGCTAGCGGGAGGAGGGTACGAGCAGTACTTC.

This CDR3 is CASRHTGGPEAFF. Written as DNA, the CDR3 is TGTGCCAGCAGGCATACAGGGGGCCCTGAAGCTTTCTTT. V and J are TRBV6-6 and TRBJ1-1, with 9 bases that match TRBD1. This CDR3 contains 13 residues. V lost 6 bases and J lost 6; bases outside the gene matches: 5. CDR1 MNHNY and CDR2 SVGAGI come from the germline V gene (reference sequence).

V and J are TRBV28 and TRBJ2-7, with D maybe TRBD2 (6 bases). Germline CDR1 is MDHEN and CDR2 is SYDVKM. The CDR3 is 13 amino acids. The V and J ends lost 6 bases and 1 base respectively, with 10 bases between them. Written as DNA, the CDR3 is TGTGCCAGCAGAACCGGGACTTCCTACGAGCAGTACTTC. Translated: CASRTGTSYEQYF.

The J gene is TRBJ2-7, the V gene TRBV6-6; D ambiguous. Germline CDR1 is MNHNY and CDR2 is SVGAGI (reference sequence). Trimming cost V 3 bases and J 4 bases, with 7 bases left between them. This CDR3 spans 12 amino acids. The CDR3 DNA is TGTGCCAGCAGTTATACGGGTTACGAGCAGTACGTC. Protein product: CASSYTGYEQYV.

DNA of the CDR3: TGTGCCAGTAGTATAGCCGGACTAGCCGGGGGTGAGCAGTACTTC. Amino acids: CASSIAGLAGGEQYF. The V and J genes are TRBV19 and TRBJ2-7; 8 positions agree with TRBD2. The CDR3 contains 15 residues. The germline CDR1 and CDR2 sequences are LNHDA and SQIVND (reference sequence). V shed 1 base and J 7 bases; nucleotides not matched to a gene: 9. Combining the CDR3 with reference TRBV19 and TRBJ2-7 gives the whole variable domain DGGITQSPKYLFRKEGQNVTLSCEQNLNHDAMYWYRQDPGQGLRLIYYSQIVNDFQKGDIAEGYSVSREKKESFPLTVTSAQKNPTAFYLCASSIAGLAGGEQYFGPGTRLTVT.

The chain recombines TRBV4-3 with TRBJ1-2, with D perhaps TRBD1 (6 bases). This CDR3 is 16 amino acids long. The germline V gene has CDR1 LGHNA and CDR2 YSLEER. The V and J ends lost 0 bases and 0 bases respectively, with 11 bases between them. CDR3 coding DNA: TGCGCCAGCAGCCAAGATAACTACAGGGCTAACTATGGCTACACCTTC. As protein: CASSQDNYRANYGYTF.

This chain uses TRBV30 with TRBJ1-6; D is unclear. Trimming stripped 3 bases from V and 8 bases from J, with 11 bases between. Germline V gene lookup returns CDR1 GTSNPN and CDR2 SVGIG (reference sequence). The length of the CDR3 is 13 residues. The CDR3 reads CAWRSEPDSPLHF. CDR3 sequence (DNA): TGTGCCTGGAGGTCTGAGCCTGATTCACCCCTCCACTTT.

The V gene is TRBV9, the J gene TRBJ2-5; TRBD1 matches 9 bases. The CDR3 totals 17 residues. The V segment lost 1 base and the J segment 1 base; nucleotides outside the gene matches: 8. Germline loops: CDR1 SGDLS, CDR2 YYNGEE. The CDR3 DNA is TGTGCCAGCAGCGTATCTACGGGACAGGGTATCCAAGAGACCCAGTACTTC. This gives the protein CASSVSTGQGIQETQYF.

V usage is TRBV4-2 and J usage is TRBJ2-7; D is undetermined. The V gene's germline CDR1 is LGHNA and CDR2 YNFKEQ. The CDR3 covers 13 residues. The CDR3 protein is CASSQDRELKTSV. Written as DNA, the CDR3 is TGTGCCAGCAGCCAAGACAGAGAGCTGAAGACATCTGTC.

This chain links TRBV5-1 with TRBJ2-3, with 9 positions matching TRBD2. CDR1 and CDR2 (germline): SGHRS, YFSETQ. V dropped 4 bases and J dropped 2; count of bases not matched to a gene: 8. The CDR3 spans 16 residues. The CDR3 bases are TGCGCCAGCAGCCTGGGGAGGACTAGCGTCACAGATACGCAGTATTTT. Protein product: CASSLGRTSVTDTQYF.

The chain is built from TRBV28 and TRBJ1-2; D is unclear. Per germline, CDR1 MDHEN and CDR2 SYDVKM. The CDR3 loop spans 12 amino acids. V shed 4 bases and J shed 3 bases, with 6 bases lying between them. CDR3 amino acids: CASSWRDYGYTF. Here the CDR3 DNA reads TGTGCCAGCAGTTGGCGGGACTATGGCTACACCTTC.

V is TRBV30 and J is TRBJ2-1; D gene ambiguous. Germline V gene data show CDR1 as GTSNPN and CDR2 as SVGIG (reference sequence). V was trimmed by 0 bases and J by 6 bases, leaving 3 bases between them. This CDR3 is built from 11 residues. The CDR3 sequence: CAWSVLNEQFF. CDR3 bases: TGTGCCTGGAGTGTACTCAATGAGCAGTTCTTC.

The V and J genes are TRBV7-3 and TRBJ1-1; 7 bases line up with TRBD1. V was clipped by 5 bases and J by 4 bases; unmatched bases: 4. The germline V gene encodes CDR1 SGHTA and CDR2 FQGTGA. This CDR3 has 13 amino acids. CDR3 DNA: TGTGCCAGCAGCACCTCAGGGGGCACTGAAGCTTTCTTT. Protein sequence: CASSTSGGTEAFF.

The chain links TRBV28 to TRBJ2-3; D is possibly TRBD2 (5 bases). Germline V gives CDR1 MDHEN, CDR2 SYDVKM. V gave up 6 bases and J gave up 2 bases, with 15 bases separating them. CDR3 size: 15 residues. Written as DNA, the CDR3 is TGTGCCAGCAGCCAGATAATGGACTTCACAGATACGCAGTATTTT. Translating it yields CASSQIMDFTDTQYF.

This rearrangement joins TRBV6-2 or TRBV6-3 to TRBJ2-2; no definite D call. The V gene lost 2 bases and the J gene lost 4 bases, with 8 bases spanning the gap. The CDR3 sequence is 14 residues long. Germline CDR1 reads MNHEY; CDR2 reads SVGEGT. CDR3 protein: CASSYVTSTGELFF. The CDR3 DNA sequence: TGTGCCAGCAGTTACGTTACAAGCACCGGGGAGCTGTTTTTT.

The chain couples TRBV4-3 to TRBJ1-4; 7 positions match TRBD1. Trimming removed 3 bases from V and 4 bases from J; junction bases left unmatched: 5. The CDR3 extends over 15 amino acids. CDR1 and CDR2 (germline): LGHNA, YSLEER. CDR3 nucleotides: TGCGCCAGCAGCCAGGGGGGACAGCGTAATGAAAAACTGTTTTTT. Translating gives CASSQGGQRNEKLFF.

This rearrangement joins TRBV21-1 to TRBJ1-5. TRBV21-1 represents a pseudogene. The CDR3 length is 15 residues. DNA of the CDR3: TGTGCCAGCAGCAAAGAGGGACGGGAGAATCAGCCCCAGCATTTT. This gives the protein CASSKEGRENQPQHF.

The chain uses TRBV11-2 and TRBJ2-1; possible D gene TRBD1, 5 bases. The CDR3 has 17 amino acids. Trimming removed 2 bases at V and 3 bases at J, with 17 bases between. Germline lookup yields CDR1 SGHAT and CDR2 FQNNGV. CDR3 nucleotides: TGTGCCAGCAGCTTACGGATCAGGGCCCCCGGCTACAATGAGCAGTTCTTC. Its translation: CASSLRIRAPGYNEQFF.

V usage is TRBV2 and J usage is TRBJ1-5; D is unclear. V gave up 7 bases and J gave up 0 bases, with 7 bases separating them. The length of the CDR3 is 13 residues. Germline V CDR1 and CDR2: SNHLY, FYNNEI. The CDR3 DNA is TGTGCCAGCATGTTTCTTAGCAATCAGCCCCAGCATTTT. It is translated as CASMFLSNQPQHF.